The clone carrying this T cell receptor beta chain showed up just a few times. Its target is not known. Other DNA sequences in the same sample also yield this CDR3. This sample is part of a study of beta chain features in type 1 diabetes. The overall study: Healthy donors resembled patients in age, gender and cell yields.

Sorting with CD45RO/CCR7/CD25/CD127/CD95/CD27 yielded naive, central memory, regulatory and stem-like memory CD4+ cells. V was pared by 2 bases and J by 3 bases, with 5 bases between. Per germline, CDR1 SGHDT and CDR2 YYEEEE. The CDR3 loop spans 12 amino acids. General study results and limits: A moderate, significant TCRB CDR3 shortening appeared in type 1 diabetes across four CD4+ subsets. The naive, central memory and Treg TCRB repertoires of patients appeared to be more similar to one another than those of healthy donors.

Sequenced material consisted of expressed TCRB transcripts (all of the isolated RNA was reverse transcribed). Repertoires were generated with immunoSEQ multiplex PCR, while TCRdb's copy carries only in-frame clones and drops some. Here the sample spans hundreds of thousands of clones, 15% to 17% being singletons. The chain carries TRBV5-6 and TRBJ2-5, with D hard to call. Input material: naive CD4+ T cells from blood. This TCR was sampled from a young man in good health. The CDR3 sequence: CASSLREETQYF. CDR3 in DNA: TGTGCCAGCAGCTTACGTGAAGAGACCCAGTACTTC.